A selection of T cell receptor beta chains follows, all from one sample in a study of human T cells and chemical hapten exposure. TCRdb reprocessed the RACE reads via MiXCR and lists one record per CDR3 protein. The sample lists around 110,000 distinct CDR3 sequences; 9% to 13% were seen once. The sequencing here drew on whole blood, taken in connection with sensitization to the hapten diphenylcyclopropenone (DPC). These receptors all stem from a woman aged 45-65 years with alopecia areata. Some clones in this sample may be carry-over from other donors' samples. The CDR3 runs from the conserved cysteine through the conserved F or W. Each record gives: V gene, J gene, D gene, CDR3 length, clone size, CDR3 protein, CDR3 DNA. The D gene is left open where the match is weak. A clone size is listed for some rows: how often the clone was seen (once, few, many), or a class if it is expanded.

TRBV29-1	TRBJ2-1	TRBD2	15	many	CSVEGSSGRLDEQFF	TGCAGCGTTGAAGGGTCTAGCGGGAGACTGGATGAGCAGTTCTTC
TRBV7-2	TRBJ1-2	TRBD1	14	many	CASSGGQGNYGYTF	TGTGCCAGCAGCGGGGGACAGGGAAACTATGGCTACACCTTC
TRBV4-1	TRBJ1-2	.	14	few	CASSRQTANYGYTF	TGCGCCAGCAGCCGCCAGACCGCTAACTATGGCTACACCTTC
TRBV9	TRBJ1-1	.	14	few	CASSVDDRTTEAFF	TGTGCCAGCAGCGTAGATGACAGAACCACTGAAGCTTTCTTT
TRBV29-1	TRBJ2-3	TRBD2	14	many	CSESGSGGPDTQYF	TGCAGCGAGAGCGGGAGTGGGGGCCCAGATACGCAGTATTTT
TRBV6-1	TRBJ2-1	TRBD2	15	many	CASSVGAGFFDEQFF	TGTGCCAGCAGTGTTGGAGCGGGGTTTTTTGATGAGCAGTTCTTC
TRBV7-2	TRBJ2-7	.	13	few	CASSLGGTYEQYF	TGTGCCAGCAGCTTGGGGGGTACCTACGAGCAGTACTTC
TRBV7-6	TRBJ2-5	TRBD2	14	.	CASSGKREQETQYF	TGTGCCAGCAGCGGGAAGCGGGAGCAAGAGACCCAGTACTTC
TRBV4-3	TRBJ1-2	.	13	.	CASSQDLGYGYTF	TGCGCCAGCAGCCAAGATCTTGGCTATGGCTACACCTTC
TRBV6-5	TRBJ1-1	.	14	.	CASTQRGVGTEAFF	TGTGCCAGCACCCAAAGGGGTGTTGGGACTGAAGCTTTCTTT
TRBV11-1	TRBJ2-1	.	15	few	CASSPRGDHYNEQFF	TGTGCCAGCAGCCCAAGAGGGGACCACTACAATGAGCAGTTCTTC
TRBV9	TRBJ1-4	TRBD1	12	.	CASSFRGEKLFF	TGTGCCAGCAGCTTCAGGGGGGAAAAACTGTTTTTT
TRBV11-2	TRBJ1-5	.	16	.	CASSHYGGNSNQPQHF	TGTGCCAGCAGCCACTACGGGGGTAATAGCAATCAGCCCCAGCATTTT
TRBV3-1	TRBJ1-2	.	16	few	CASSQRGRTLMDGYTF	TGTGCCAGCAGCCAGCGAGGCAGGACCCTTATGGATGGCTACACCTTC
TRBV15	TRBJ1-5	TRBD1	15	few	CATSRGDRDNQPQHF	TGTGCCACCAGCAGAGGCGACAGGGATAATCAGCCCCAGCATTTT
TRBV7-2	TRBJ2-3	.	16	.	CASSRIGLASTDTQYF	TGTGCCAGCAGCCGCATTGGACTGGCTAGCACAGATACGCAGTATTTT